This TCR beta chain was captured in a study of T cells in localized non-small cell lung cancer. General study results and limits: Uninvolved neighboring lung showed the greatest T cell clonality, exceeding tumor. Appearance in adjacent lung was seen for a median about 59 of the top 100 tumor clones.

The protocol was immunoSEQ multiplex PCR, while the TCRdb copy is restricted to in-frame clones and leaves out a portion. The data hold about 21,000 clones, with approximately 80% observed a single time. The CDR3 loop spans 17 amino acids. Trimming removed 6 bases from V and 0 bases from J; junction bases left unmatched: 6. The germline gives CDR1 MNHEY, CDR2 SMNVEV (reference sequence). A word on this clone: What it binds is not known.

The specimen comprised peripheral blood, sampled before any cancer treatment. The chain carries TRBV27 and TRBJ2-6; TRBD1 aligns across 9 bases. The clonotype was recovered from a man aged 35 to 69 with stage I lung adenocarcinoma. CDR3 loop: CASRSQGAYSGANVLTF. In nucleotides, the CDR3 is TGTGCCAGCAGATCACAGGGGGCCTACTCTGGGGCCAACGTCCTGACTTTC.